What follows are 7 T cell receptor beta chains derived from one specimen sequenced in a study of a mutant IDH1 vaccine in newly diagnosed glioma. These TCRs are of unknown antigen specificity. Time point denoted: week 47, end of study. The study gave 300 ug of mutant IDH1 20-mer peptide per vaccine dose, with topical imiquimod. Sequenced by immunoSEQ multiplex PCR; TCRdb stores in-frame clones only, minus some. Among roughly 13,000 clones, around 76% were seen once, and the ten largest hold roughly 4%. The sample was PBMCs, taken from a glioma patient whose treatment included an IDH1 peptide vaccine. The receptor source for this set is a middle-aged woman with glioma.

CDR3 sequence: CASSSGIAGGTDTQYF. The DNA of the CDR3 is TGTGCCAGCAGTTCCGGAATAGCGGGAGGCACAGATACGCAGTATTTT. This chain connects TRBV27 to TRBJ2-3; 9 bases map to TRBD2. V trimming: 4 bases; J trimming: 1 base; junction bases outside the gene matches: 6. Germline values: CDR1 MNHEY, CDR2 SMNVEV (reference sequence). The CDR3 sequence is 16 residues long.

The chain carries TRBV6-4 and TRBJ2-2; perhaps TRBD2 as D (6 bases). V was clipped by 3 bases and J by 6 bases, with 8 bases between them. CDR3 length: 13 amino acids. Germline V gene lookup returns CDR1 MRHNA and CDR2 SNTAGT. The CDR3 coding sequence is TGTGCCAGCAGTGAGGGGGGTTCCGGGGAGCTGTTTTTT. It encodes CASSEGGSGELFF.

This sequence joins TRBV9 and TRBJ1-3, with D unresolved. The V end lost 0 bases, the J end lost 0 bases, and 13 bases lay between the germline ends. This CDR3 contains 17 residues. Germline V gives CDR1 SGDLS, CDR2 YYNGEE. The CDR3 DNA is TGTGCCAGCAGCGTAGCTCAATCCCCCAACTCTGGAAACACCATATATTTT. Protein: CASSVAQSPNSGNTIYF.

With respect to this clone: The junction shows a germline mismatch at one end, possibly a read error. The chain is built from TRBV9 and TRBJ1-2; tentative D call: TRBD1 (5 bases). Germline CDR1 is SGDLS and CDR2 is YYNGEE. The CDR3 contains 14 residues. This chain's CDR3 is CASSVGWDVNGCTF. CDR3 DNA sequence: TGTGCCAGCAGCGTAGGTTGGGACGTGAACGGCTGCACCTTC.

The J gene is TRBJ2-5, the V gene TRBV6-1; D ambiguous. CDR3 length: 15 amino acids. The germline V gene encodes CDR1 MNHNS and CDR2 SASEGT. The V end was cut by 5 bases, the J end by 0 bases, with 13 bases between. Here the CDR3 DNA reads TGTGCCAGCAGTTGGCAGAGGTTGGACCAAGAGACCCAGTACTTC. Translated, it gives CASSWQRLDQETQYF.

The chain joins TRBV6-1 to TRBJ2-7; 10 bases are shared with TRBD2. The CDR3 contains 15 residues. Per the germline V gene, CDR1 is MNHNS and CDR2 is SASEGT. Trimming cost V 6 bases and J 4 bases; bases outside gene matches: 9. CDR3 nucleotide sequence: TGTGCCAGCAGCTTGGAGACTAGCGGGCCATACGAGCAGTACTTC. Its translation: CASSLETSGPYEQYF.

This rearrangement joins TRBV28 to TRBJ1-4; D call uncertain. Germline V gene lookup returns CDR1 MDHEN and CDR2 SYDVKM. The V gene lost 0 bases and the J gene lost 0 bases, with 8 bases spanning the gap. The CDR3 extends over 16 amino acids. CDR3 DNA sequence: TGTGCCAGCAGTTTATGGGTACGGGCAACTAATGAAAAACTGTTTTTT. This translates into CASSLWVRATNEKLFF.